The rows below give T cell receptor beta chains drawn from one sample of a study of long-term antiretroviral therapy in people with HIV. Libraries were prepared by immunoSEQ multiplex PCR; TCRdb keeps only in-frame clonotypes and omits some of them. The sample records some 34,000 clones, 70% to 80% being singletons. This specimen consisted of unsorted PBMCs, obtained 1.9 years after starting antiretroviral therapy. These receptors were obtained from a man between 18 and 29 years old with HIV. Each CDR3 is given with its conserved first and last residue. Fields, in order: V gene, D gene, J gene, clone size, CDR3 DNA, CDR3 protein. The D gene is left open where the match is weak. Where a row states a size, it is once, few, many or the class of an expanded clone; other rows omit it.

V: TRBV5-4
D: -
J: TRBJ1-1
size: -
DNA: TGTGCCAGCAGCCAATCAAACACTGAAGCTTTCTTT
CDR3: CASSQSNTEAFF

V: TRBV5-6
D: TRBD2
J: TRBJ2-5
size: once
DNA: TGTGCCAGCAGCCCCGTAGTAGCGGGGGGGCCCCCCCAAGAGACCCAGTACTTC
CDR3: CASSPVVAGGPPQETQYF

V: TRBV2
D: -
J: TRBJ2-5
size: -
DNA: TGTGCCAGCAGGGACAGCGGGGACGTGACCCAGTACTTC
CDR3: CASRDSGDVTQYF

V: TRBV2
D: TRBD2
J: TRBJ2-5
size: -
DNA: TGTGCCACCCGGGGGGGGACCCAGTACTTC
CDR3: CATRGGTQYF

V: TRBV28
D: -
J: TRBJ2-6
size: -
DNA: TGTGCCAGCAGTTTCGAACACTCTGGGGCCAACGTCCTGACTTTC
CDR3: CASSFEHSGANVLTF

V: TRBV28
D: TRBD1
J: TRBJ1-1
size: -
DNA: TGTGCCAGCAGACAACGACAGGGTAGGGCTTTCTTT
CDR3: CASRQRQGRAFF

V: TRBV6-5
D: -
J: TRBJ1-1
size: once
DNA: TGTGCCAGCAGTTACTACGGCGGGGACGTATTTTCGGCTTTCTTT
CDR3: CASSYYGGDVFSAFF

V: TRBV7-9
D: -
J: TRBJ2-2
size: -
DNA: TGTGCCAGCAGCTTAGAATCCTCCGGGGAGCTGTTTTTT
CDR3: CASSLESSGELFF

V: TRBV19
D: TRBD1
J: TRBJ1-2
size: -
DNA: TGTGCCTCAGTAAAGAGGACCGGGACAGGAGGCTATGGCTACACCTTC
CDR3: CASVKRTGTGGYGYTF

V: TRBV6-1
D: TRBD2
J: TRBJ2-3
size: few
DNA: TGTGCCAGCAGTGAAGTTAGCGGGGGGCCAGATACGCAGTATTTT
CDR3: CASSEVSGGPDTQYF

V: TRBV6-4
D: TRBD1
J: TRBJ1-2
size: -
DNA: TGTGCCAGCAGTGAGGGACAGGGGGCGCGGGGCTACACCTTC
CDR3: CASSEGQGARGYTF

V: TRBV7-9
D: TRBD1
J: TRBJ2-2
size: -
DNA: TGTGCCAGCAGTCTGCAGACAGGGGCCGGGGAGCTGTTTTTT
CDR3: CASSLQTGAGELFF

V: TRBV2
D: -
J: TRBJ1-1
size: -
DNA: TGTGCCAGCTTTTCACAGGGAGGAACTGAAGCTTTCTTT
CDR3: CASFSQGGTEAFF

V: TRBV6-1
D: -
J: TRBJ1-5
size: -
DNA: TGTGCCAGCAGTGGTCTTTATAGCAATCAGCCCCAGCATTTT
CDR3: CASSGLYSNQPQHF

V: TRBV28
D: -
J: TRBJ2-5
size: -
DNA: TGTGCCAGCAGGACGACAGGACAAGAGACCCAGTACTTC
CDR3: CASRTTGQETQYF

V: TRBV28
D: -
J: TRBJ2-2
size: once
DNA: TGTGCCAGCCGAAGCTACGGGGGCTTGGACACCGGGGAGCTGTTTTTT
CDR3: CASRSYGGLDTGELFF

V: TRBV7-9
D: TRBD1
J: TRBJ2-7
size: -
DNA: TGTGCCAGCAGCTCCGGGACAGGGCGCAACGAGCAGTACTTC
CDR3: CASSSGTGRNEQYF

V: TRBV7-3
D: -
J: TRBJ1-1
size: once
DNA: TGTGCCAGCAGCTCGTGGACGGCGGACACTGAAGCTTTCTTT
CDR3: CASSSWTADTEAFF

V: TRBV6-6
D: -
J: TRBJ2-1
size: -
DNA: TGTGCCAGCAGAGAATGGACTACTTTCAATGAGCAGTTCTTC
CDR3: CASREWTTFNEQFF

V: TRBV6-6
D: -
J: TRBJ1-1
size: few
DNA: TGTGCCAGCAGGCCAGTCCGGATGAGCACTGAAGCTTTCTTT
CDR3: CASRPVRMSTEAFF

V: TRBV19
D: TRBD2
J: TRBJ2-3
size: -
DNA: TGTGCCAGTAGTATTTCAGGGACTAGCGGGGCAGATACGCAGTATTTT
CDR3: CASSISGTSGADTQYF

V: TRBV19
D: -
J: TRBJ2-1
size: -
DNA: TGTGCCAGTAGTCCCCGCGTAGGAAACGAAAATGAGCAGTTCTTC
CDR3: CASSPRVGNENEQFF

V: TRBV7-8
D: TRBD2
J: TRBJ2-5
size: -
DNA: TGTGCCAGCAGCTTCACTAGCGGGGGAAAGACCCAGTACTTC
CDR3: CASSFTSGGKTQYF

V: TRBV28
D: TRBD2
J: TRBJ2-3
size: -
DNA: TGTGCCAGCAGTTTATGGACAGCGGGGACAGATACGCAGTATTTT
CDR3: CASSLWTAGTDTQYF

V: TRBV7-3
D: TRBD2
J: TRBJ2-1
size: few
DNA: TGTGCCAGCAGCTACGGGCGGGGGTTTCCCAATGAGCAGTTCTTC
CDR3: CASSYGRGFPNEQFF

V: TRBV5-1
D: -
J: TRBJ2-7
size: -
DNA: TGCGCCAGCAGCTTGGGCTACGAGCAGTACTTC
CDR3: CASSLGYEQYF

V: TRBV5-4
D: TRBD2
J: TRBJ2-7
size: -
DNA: TGTGCCAGCAGCCCGTCTAGCGGGGGTTCCTACGAGCAGTACTTC
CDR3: CASSPSSGGSYEQYF

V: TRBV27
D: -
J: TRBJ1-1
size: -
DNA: TGTGCCAGCAGTTTAGCGGGTCAGCAGAAAGCTTTCTTT
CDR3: CASSLAGQQKAFF

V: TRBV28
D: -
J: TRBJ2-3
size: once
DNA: TGTGCCAGCAGTCAGTGGCCCAGCACAGATACGCAGTATTTT
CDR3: CASSQWPSTDTQYF

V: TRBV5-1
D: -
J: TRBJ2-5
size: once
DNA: TGCGCCAGCAGCGGGAGTCAATCTCGGGCCTCTGAGACCCAGTACTTC
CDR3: CASSGSQSRASETQYF

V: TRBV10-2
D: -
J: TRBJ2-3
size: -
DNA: TGCGCCAGCAGGCGAGGAGGGGGGCAGACAGATACGCAGTATTTT
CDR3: CASRRGGGQTDTQYF

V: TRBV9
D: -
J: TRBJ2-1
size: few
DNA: TGTGCCAGCAGCGTAGCCCTTTCCCCCTACAATGAGCAGTTCTTC
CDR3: CASSVALSPYNEQFF

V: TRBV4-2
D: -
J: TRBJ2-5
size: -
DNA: TGTGCCAGCAGCCAGGATGGACGGGGGGCCGAAGAGACCCAGTACTTC
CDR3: CASSQDGRGAEETQYF

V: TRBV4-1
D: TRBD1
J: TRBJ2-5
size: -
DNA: TGCGCCAGCAGAGACAGGGGGCAAGAGACCCAGTACTTC
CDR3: CASRDRGQETQYF

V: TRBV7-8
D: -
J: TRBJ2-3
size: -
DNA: TGTGCCAGCAGCTTACGTCGACAGATCACAGATACGCAGTATTTT
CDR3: CASSLRRQITDTQYF

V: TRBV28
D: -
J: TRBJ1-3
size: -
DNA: TGTGCCAGCAGTCCGACGCGCGACTCTGGAAACACCATATATTTT
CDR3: CASSPTRDSGNTIYF